The next 27 T cell receptor beta chains were all read from a single sample in a study of T cells in Graves' hyperthyroidism and ophthalmopathy. Amplification targeted TCR beta CDR3 regions from RNA transcripts. First-round RT-PCR targeting the TCR CDR3 was performed with the HTBI primer set. TCRdb reprocessed the multiplex PCR reads with MiXCR, giving one entry per CDR3 protein. This repertoire shows hundreds of thousands of distinct CDR3 sequences, more than 14% found once; its top ten account for about 12%. What was sequenced was blood. The source is a woman aged 45-65 years with Graves' ophthalmopathy.

This clonotype has ten or more counts. The gene calls are TRBV12-3 or TRBV12-4 and TRBJ2-7, with D possibly being TRBD1 (6 bases). The CDR3 contains 15 residues. Trimming left V 2 bases short and J 0 bases short, with 11 bases between. The CDR3 sequence: CASSLQGSPSYEQYF. DNA of the CDR3: TGTGCCAGCAGTTTACAGGGGTCCCCCTCCTACGAGCAGTACTTC.

The chain has TRBV24-1 and TRBJ2-1, with TRBD2 as a possible D gene (6 bases). The V gene lost 5 bases and the J gene lost 7 bases, with 14 bases spanning the gap. This CDR3 region has 14 residues. Germline V gene lookup returns CDR1 KGHDR and CDR2 SFDVKD. The CDR3 sequence is CATSATASDNEQFF. Here the CDR3 DNA reads TGTGCCACCAGTGCAACAGCTAGCGATAATGAGCAGTTCTTC.

The chain couples TRBV12-3 or TRBV12-4 to TRBJ2-3; D may be TRBD2 (6 bases). There are 15 residues in the CDR3. Trimming cost V 4 bases and J 2 bases, with 13 bases left between them. This CDR3 reads CASSYSPGDTDTQYF. The CDR3 DNA is TGTGCCAGCAGTTACAGCCCGGGGGACACAGATACGCAGTATTTT.

The V call is TRBV12-3 or TRBV12-4, the J call TRBJ1-5; a possible D gene is TRBD1 (5 bases). V gave up 3 bases and J gave up 4 bases, with 13 bases separating them. The CDR3 loop spans 15 amino acids. The DNA for the CDR3 is TGTGCCAGCAGTTTTGGTCAGGGCTCTAATCAGCCCCAGCATTTT. This encodes CASSFGQGSNQPQHF.

This clonotype was observed at least ten times. The chain joins TRBV12-3 or TRBV12-4 to TRBJ1-1, with no clear D. CDR3 length equals 15 residues. Trimming left V 2 bases short and J 0 bases short, with 10 bases between. The CDR3 spells CASSLRTQMNTEAFF. The CDR3 DNA follows: TGTGCCAGCAGTTTAAGAACACAGATGAACACTGAAGCTTTCTTT.

This clonotype has at least ten counts. The J gene is TRBJ2-3, the V gene TRBV11-2, with 9 bases aligning to TRBD1. Per the germline V gene, CDR1 is SGHAT and CDR2 is FQNNGV. J gave up 4 bases and V 7 bases, and 9 bases lay outside the gene matches. This CDR3 has 15 residues. The CDR3 bases are TGTGCCAGCACCCCCGGGACAGGGAAGGCAGATACGCAGTATTTT. Protein: CASTPGTGKADTQYF.

As DNA, the CDR3 is TGTGCCAGCAGTTGGGGACAGGGTGCCTCCTACGAGCAGTACTTC. Translated, it gives CASSWGQGASYEQYF. The rearrangement joins TRBV12-3 or TRBV12-4 to TRBJ2-7; TRBD1 agrees at 9 bases. This CDR3 comprises 15 residues. Trimming removed 4 bases from V and 0 bases from J; junction bases left unmatched: 4.

This clonotype was detected only a few times. V is TRBV27 and J is TRBJ2-2; 12 nucleotides line up with TRBD2. The CDR3 extends over 16 amino acids. Trimming cost V 5 bases and J 5 bases; bases outside gene matches: 6. Germline V gives CDR1 MNHEY, CDR2 SMNVEV (reference sequence). As DNA, the CDR3 is TGTGCCAGCAGTCTCCGACTAGCGGGAGAGACCGGGGAGCTGTTTTTT. Translation gives CASSLRLAGETGELFF.

This clonotype was detected ten times or more. V gene TRBV7-3 combines with J gene TRBJ2-2; TRBD1 might be the D (5 bases). Deletions cut 7 bases from V and 6 bases from J, with 12 bases between. Germline CDR1 and CDR2: SGHTA and FQGTGA. This CDR3 has 13 amino acids. This CDR3 reads CASTAMGPGELFF. The DNA of the CDR3 is TGTGCCAGCACCGCGATGGGGCCCGGGGAGCTGTTTTTT. The whole variable domain, filled in from reference TRBV7-3 and TRBJ2-2, reads GAGVSQTPSNKVTEKGKYVELRCDPISGHTALYWYRQSLGQGPEFLIYFQGTGAADDSGLPNDRFFAVRPEGSVSTLKIQRTERGDSAVYLCASTAMGPGELFFGEGSRLTVL.

A few counts support this clonotype. V is TRBV6-1 and J is TRBJ2-2, with D unclear. From germline, CDR1 is MNHNS and CDR2 SASEGT. The CDR3 has 15 residues. The V end lost 7 bases, the J end lost 1 base, and 13 bases lay between the germline ends. In DNA, the CDR3 is TGTGCCAGCACTCCTTATGGGATGAACACCGGGGAGCTGTTTTTT. Translation: CASTPYGMNTGELFF.

This clonotype was found many times. The gene calls are TRBV14 and TRBJ2-2; TRBD2 agrees at 9 bases. After removal of 3 bases from V and 4 bases from J, the junction contained 9 bases not matched to a gene. Germline V gene sequence: CDR1 SGHDN, CDR2 FVKESK. There are 17 residues in the CDR3. The CDR3 spells CASSQDLAGAGTGELFF. The CDR3 nucleotides read TGTGCCAGCAGCCAGGACTTAGCGGGAGCGGGCACCGGGGAGCTGTTTTTT.

The V and J genes are TRBV4-1 and TRBJ1-2, with TRBD1 identical over 9 bases. The germline gives CDR1 MGHRA, CDR2 YSYEKL. V was clipped by 0 bases and J by 4 bases; unmatched bases: 9. The CDR3 sequence is 17 residues long. CDR3 region: CASSQEPTGGPSYGYTF. CDR3 DNA sequence: TGCGCCAGCAGCCAAGAGCCCACAGGGGGCCCCTCCTATGGCTACACCTTC.

The chain is built from TRBV12-3 or TRBV12-4 and TRBJ2-1; 7 bases match TRBD2. The CDR3 totals 15 residues. Trimming at V came to 5 bases and at J to 12 bases, leaving 16 bases not matched to a gene. The CDR3 spells CASSLPPAGLSGQFF. Written as DNA, the CDR3 is TGTGCCAGCAGTCTCCCCCCAGCGGGACTGTCAGGGCAGTTCTTC.

The chain is built from TRBV27 and TRBJ2-2; 7 positions agree with TRBD2. With V trimmed by 3 bases and J by 6 bases, 4 bases remained unmatched. CDR3 length: 14 amino acids. Germline V CDR1 and CDR2: MNHEY, SMNVEV (reference sequence). CDR3 sequence (DNA): TGTGCCAGCAGTTTGGGGGGGAATTCCGGGGAGCTGTTTTTT. The encoded protein is CASSLGGNSGELFF.

This clonotype was recorded many times. This chain uses TRBV18 with TRBJ1-1, with 8 bases lining up with TRBD1. The J segment lost 1 base and the V segment lost 5 bases, leaving 6 bases of the junction unmatched. CDR1 is KGHSH, CDR2 LQKENI, per germline. The CDR3 extends over 15 amino acids. Written as DNA, the CDR3 is TGTGCCAGCTCATCTGACAGGGGAAGGAACACTGAAGCTTTCTTT. This translates into CASSSDRGRNTEAFF.

At least ten counts were recorded for this clonotype. The chain has TRBV7-9 and TRBJ2-6; D is unclear. The CDR3 runs 15 residues. The V gene lost 1 base and the J gene lost 4 bases, with 8 bases spanning the gap. Germline values: CDR1 SEHNR, CDR2 FQNEAQ (reference sequence). The CDR3: CASSLGLTGANVLTF. The CDR3 DNA sequence: TGTGCCAGCAGCTTAGGTTTAACAGGGGCCAACGTCCTGACTTTC.

The rearrangement joins TRBV20-1 to TRBJ1-5; D gene unclear. From germline, CDR1 is DFQATT and CDR2 SNEGSKA (reference sequence). The length of the CDR3 is 15 residues. V lost 0 bases to trimming and J lost 0 bases, with 9 bases between them. Written as DNA, the CDR3 is TGCAGTGCTAGAGAAAAACACTATAGCAATCAGCCCCAGCATTTT. Encoded protein: CSAREKHYSNQPQHF.

This clonotype has at least ten counts. The gene calls are TRBV14 and TRBJ1-1, with 8 nucleotides matching TRBD1. Germline trimming cut 1 base from V and 1 base from J; bases unmatched to any gene: 11. Germline V gives CDR1 SGHDN, CDR2 FVKESK. CDR3 length equals 18 residues. DNA of the CDR3: TGTGCCAGCAGCCAAGTCGTAACACAGGGGACAGGGAACACTGAAGCTTTCTTT. It codes for CASSQVVTQGTGNTEAFF.

The chain joins TRBV25-1 to TRBJ1-1, with TRBD1 as a possible D gene (5 bases). V was clipped by 3 bases and J by 11 bases, with 16 bases between them. The germline V gene has CDR1 MGHDK and CDR2 SYGVNS. The CDR3 is made up of 13 amino acids. CDR3 in amino acids: CASSDHQGSGAFF. In DNA, the CDR3 is TGTGCCAGCAGTGACCACCAGGGATCGGGTGCTTTCTTT. Together with reference TRBV25-1 and TRBJ1-1, the CDR3 gives the full variable domain: EADIYQTPRYLVIGTGKKITLECSQTMGHDKMYWYQQDPGMELHLIHYSYGVNSTEKGDLSSESTVSRIRTEHFPLTLESARPSHTSQYLCASSDHQGSGAFFGQGTRLTVV.

On this clonotype: A single base separates this from a much larger clone, so it may be a read error. J is TRBJ2-1 and V is TRBV13, with 7 bases matching TRBD2. From germline, CDR1 is PRHDT and CDR2 FYEKMQ (reference sequence). CDR3 length: 18 amino acids. J lost 7 bases, V lost 3 bases, and 18 bases had no gene match. In DNA form, the CDR3 reads TGTGCCAGCAGCTTGGACCTATCTAGCGGCCGAGGGAAAAATGAGCAGTTCTTC. This sequence encodes CASSLDLSSGRGKNEQFF.

The table lists this clonotype with many counts. The V call is TRBV30, the J call TRBJ2-7, with 8 bases that match TRBD1. The CDR3 is 15 amino acids. Germline CDR1 and CDR2: GTSNPN and SVGIG (reference sequence). J gave up 2 bases and V 3 bases, and 9 bases lay outside the gene matches. The CDR3 here is CAWSEPDRVAYEQYF. CDR3 sequence (DNA): TGTGCCTGGAGCGAACCGGACAGGGTAGCCTACGAGCAGTACTTC.

In its sample, this clonotype was seen many times. J is TRBJ1-6 and V is TRBV12-3 or TRBV12-4; 9 bases are shared with TRBD1. Losses at the gene ends were 3 bases for V and 9 bases for J; bases not matched to a gene: 9. This CDR3 comprises 16 residues. CDR3 DNA: TGTGCCAGCAGTTTCGACTGGGACAGGGCCGGTTCACCCCTCCACTTT. Its translation is CASSFDWDRAGSPLHF.

This clonotype was counted at least ten times. The chain is built from TRBV18 and TRBJ2-1; TRBD1 agrees at 9 bases. The CDR3 consists of 14 residues. With 6 bases clipped from V and 9 bases from J, the junction kept 9 bases outside the gene matches. Germline CDR1 KGHSH, CDR2 LQKENI. The CDR3 DNA sequence: TGTGCCAGCTCTGACAGGGGGGTTGATCGTGAGCAGTTCTTC. Translating it yields CASSDRGVDREQFF.

The chain combines TRBV15 with TRBJ2-3; maybe TRBD2 (7 bases). Trimming took 0 bases from V and 0 from J, leaving 16 bases between them. In germline, CDR1 is LNHNV, CDR2 YYDKDF (reference sequence). The CDR3 covers 18 residues. The CDR3 reads CATSRDQFGGGSTDTQYF. The CDR3, as DNA: TGTGCCACCAGCAGAGATCAGTTCGGCGGGGGCAGCACAGATACGCAGTATTTT.

This clonotype was seen at least ten times. The CDR3 sequence: CSAISGSNEQFF. The CDR3 DNA reads as TGCAGTGCAATTAGCGGGAGCAATGAGCAGTTCTTC. The chain is built from TRBV20-1 and TRBJ2-1; 9 bases are a match to TRBD2. The CDR3 sequence is 12 residues long. The J segment lost 6 bases and the V segment lost 6 bases, leaving 3 bases of the junction unmatched. CDR1 and CDR2 (germline): DFQATT, SNEGSKA (reference sequence).

The rearrangement joins TRBV12-3 or TRBV12-4 to TRBJ2-3, with 9 bases identical to TRBD2. CDR3 length: 17 residues. V lost 4 bases to trimming and J lost 6 bases; unmatched junction nucleotides: 14. This chain's CDR3 is CASSSPGAGGLGDTQYF. CDR3 DNA: TGTGCCAGCAGTTCTCCTGGGGCGGGAGGGCTAGGGGATACGCAGTATTTT.

The gene calls are TRBV15 and TRBJ2-7; 10 bases line up with TRBD2. The germline V gene has CDR1 LNHNV and CDR2 YYDKDF (reference sequence). The CDR3 length is 15 residues. Unmatched junction bases numbered 1, after V lost 2 bases and J lost 0 bases. CDR3 nucleotide sequence: TGTGCCACCAGCAGACTAGCGGGAGTCTCCTACGAGCAGTACTTC. The encoded protein is CATSRLAGVSYEQYF.